These 11 T cell receptor beta chains were sequenced from one sample in a study of monozygotic twins with cystic fibrosis (dated by TCRdb to about 2021). Library preparation used the immunoSEQ multiplex PCR assay. This is the immuneACCESS table as TCRdb keeps it, with only in-frame sequences that have V and J called. A part of the clones is gone; compared with another copy, unresolved V genes explain less than half, and the rest is unexplained. This sample holds tens of thousands of clones; 96% were observed only once. Over 0.15% of the sample goes to the ten largest clones. The sequenced sample consisted of blood. Receptors were obtained from a girl aged 2 to 10 with cystic fibrosis.

The chain links TRBV21-1 to TRBJ2-5; no DNA check was done on the table's D call, TRBD1. TRBV21-1 is a pseudogene segment. The CDR3 totals 16 residues. CDR3 in DNA: TGTGCCAGCAGCAAACCGGGACAGTGGTACCAAGAGACCCAGTACTTC. As protein: CASSKPGQWYQETQYF.

The chain links TRBV29-1 to TRBJ2-1; D may correspond to TRBD1 or TRBD2 (5 bases each). The ends were cut back, 0 bases at V and 9 bases at J, with 6 bases in the middle. The CDR3 spans 11 residues. CDR1 and CDR2 from the germline V gene are SQVTM and ANQGSEA. DNA of the CDR3: TGCAGCGTTGAAGATGGGACTGAGCAGTTCTTC. It is translated as CSVEDGTEQFF.

The rearrangement uses TRBV30 and TRBJ2-5; 7 bases are shared with TRBD2. Germline lookup yields CDR1 GTSNPN and CDR2 SVGIG (reference sequence). The CDR3 is made up of 15 amino acids. V trimming: 4 bases; J trimming: 5 bases; junction bases outside the gene matches: 13. CDR3 sequence: CAWKKREGPQETQYF. The CDR3 DNA is TGTGCCTGGAAAAAGAGGGAGGGCCCCCAGGAGACCCAGTACTTC.

The V call is TRBV11-2, the J call TRBJ2-7; 8 bases agree with TRBD1. CDR3 length: 13 amino acids. V dropped 6 bases and J dropped 0; count of bases not matched to a gene: 1. Germline V gene data show CDR1 as SGHAT and CDR2 as FQNNGV. CDR3 loop: CASRGQGSYEQYF. DNA of the CDR3: TGTGCCAGCAGAGGACAGGGCTCCTACGAGCAGTACTTC. Together with reference TRBV11-2 and TRBJ2-7, the CDR3 gives the full variable domain: EAGVAQSPRYKIIEKRQSVAFWCNPISGHATLYWYQQILGQGPKLLIQFQNNGVVDDSQLPKDRFSAERLKGVDSTLKIQPAKLEDSAVYLCASRGQGSYEQYFGPGTRLTVT.

This clone was detected only once. V gene TRBV20-1 combines with J gene TRBJ2-7; D remains ambiguous. Germline CDR1 is DFQATT and CDR2 is SNEGSKA (reference sequence). The CDR3 is made up of 11 amino acids. V dropped 6 bases and J dropped 1 base, with 7 bases sitting between them. The chain's CDR3 is CSASASYEQYF. CDR3 coding DNA: TGCAGTGCCTCCGCGTCCTACGAGCAGTACTTC.

This clone was seen once. This sequence joins TRBV7-6 and TRBJ1-2; D uncertain. V dropped 1 base and J dropped 3 bases, with 6 bases sitting between them. Germline V gene sequence: CDR1 SGHVS, CDR2 FNYEAQ. The length of the CDR3 is 13 residues. In DNA form, the CDR3 reads TGTGCCAGCAGCTTAGATCGGGACTATGGCTACACCTTC. Its protein product is CASSLDRDYGYTF.

The chain links TRBV28 to TRBJ2-4; tentative D call: TRBD2 (6 bases). This CDR3 spans 15 amino acids. V lost 5 bases and J lost 2, with 13 bases in between. Germline values: CDR1 MDHEN, CDR2 SYDVKM. Here the CDR3 reads CASSRNGGSKNIQYF. The CDR3 coding sequence is TGTGCCAGCAGTAGGAATGGGGGGTCCAAAAACATTCAGTACTTC.

In its sample, this clone was seen once. This rearrangement joins TRBV6-1 to TRBJ1-5; no firm D call. CDR3 length equals 12 residues. V lost 5 bases to trimming and J lost 1 base, with 3 bases between them. Per the germline V gene, CDR1 is MNHNS and CDR2 is SASEGT. CDR3 nucleotide sequence: TGTGCCAGCAGTCTCAGCAATCAGCCCCAGCATTTT. It specifies CASSLSNQPQHF.

V gene TRBV30 combines with J gene TRBJ1-1, with D possibly matching TRBD1 (6 bases). The V end lost 3 bases, the J end lost 1 base, and 9 bases lay between the germline ends. CDR3 length equals 13 residues. CDR1 is GTSNPN, CDR2 SVGIG, per germline (reference sequence). The CDR3 DNA reads as TGTGCCTGGAGAGGGGGTTGGAACACTGAAGCTTTCTTT. It specifies CAWRGGWNTEAFF.

The chain is built from TRBV7-6 and TRBJ2-3, with 8 bases matching TRBD2. Trimming took 1 base from V and 2 from J; bases not matched to a gene: 2. CDR1 is SGHVS and CDR2 is FNYEAQ in the germline V gene. The CDR3 runs 15 residues. DNA of the CDR3: TGTGCCAGCAGCTTAGGTAGCGGGGCCACAGATACGCAGTATTTT. It is translated as CASSLGSGATDTQYF.

J is TRBJ2-3 and V is TRBV6-6; D might be TRBD1 (5 bases). Germline values: CDR1 MNHNY, CDR2 SVGAGI (reference sequence). Deletions cut 9 bases from V and 1 base from J, with 17 bases between. This CDR3 spans 15 amino acids. CDR3 amino acids: CASRKTASGTDTQYF. The CDR3 bases are TGTGCCAGTCGAAAGACAGCCTCGGGCACAGATACGCAGTATTTT.